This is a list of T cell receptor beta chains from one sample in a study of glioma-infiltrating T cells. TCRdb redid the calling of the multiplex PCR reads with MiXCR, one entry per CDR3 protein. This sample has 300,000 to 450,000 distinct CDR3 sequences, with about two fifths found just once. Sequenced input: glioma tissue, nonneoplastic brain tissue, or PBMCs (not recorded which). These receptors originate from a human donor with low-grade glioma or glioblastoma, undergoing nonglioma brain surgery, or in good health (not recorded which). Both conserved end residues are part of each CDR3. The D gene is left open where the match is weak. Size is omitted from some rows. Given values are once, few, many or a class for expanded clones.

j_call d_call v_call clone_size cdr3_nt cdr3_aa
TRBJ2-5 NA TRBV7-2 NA TGTGCCAGCAGCTTAGCAGGGGACCAAGAGACCCAGTACTTC CASSLAGDQETQYF
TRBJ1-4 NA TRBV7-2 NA TGTGCCAGCAGCTTGAGAAGTAATGAAAAACTGTTTTTT CASSLRSNEKLFF
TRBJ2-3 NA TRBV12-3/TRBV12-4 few TGTGCCAGCAGTTTAACCGTTAGCACAGATACGCAGTATTTT CASSLTVSTDTQYF
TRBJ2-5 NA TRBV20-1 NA TGCAGTGATAGAGACTACCAAGAGACCCAGTACTTC CSDRDYQETQYF
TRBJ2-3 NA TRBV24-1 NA TGTGCCACCAGTGTTGGGAGCACAGATACGCAGTATTTT CATSVGSTDTQYF
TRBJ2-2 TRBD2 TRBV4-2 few TGTGCCAGCAGCCAAGCTTTCGCGGGAGCGAACGGGGAGCTGTTTTTT CASSQAFAGANGELFF
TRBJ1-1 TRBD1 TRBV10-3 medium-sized TGTGCCATCAGTGACCCAGGGACAGGCGGAAACACTGAAGCTTTCTTT CAISDPGTGGNTEAFF
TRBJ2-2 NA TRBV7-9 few TGTGCCAGCAGTTGGACGGGGACCGGGGAGCTGTTTTTT CASSWTGTGELFF
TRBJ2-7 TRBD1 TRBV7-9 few TGTGCCAGCAGCTTACGACAGGGATCGTCCTACGAGCAGTACTTC CASSLRQGSSYEQYF
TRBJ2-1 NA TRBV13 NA TGTGCCAGCAGCTTAGTCAGATTCTCCCACAATGAGCAGTTCTTC CASSLVRFSHNEQFF
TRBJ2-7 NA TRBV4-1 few TGCGCCAGCAGCTTATCTGGGCGGTACGAGCAGTACTTC CASSLSGRYEQYF
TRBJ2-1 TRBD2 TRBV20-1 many TGCAGTGCTAGGGGGACTAGCGGGAGGGAGGACGAGCAGTTCTTC CSARGTSGREDEQFF
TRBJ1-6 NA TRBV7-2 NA TGTGCCAGCAGCTTAGTGGCGGGCAGGGGCGATTCAACCCTCCACTTT CASSLVAGRGDSTLHF
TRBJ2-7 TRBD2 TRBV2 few TGTGCCAGCAGTGAGCCGGGACTAGCTAACAACGAGCAGTACTTC CASSEPGLANNEQYF
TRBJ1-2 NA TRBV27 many TGTGCCAGCAGTTTATACCCGGACGGAGCTAACTATGGCTACACCTTC CASSLYPDGANYGYTF
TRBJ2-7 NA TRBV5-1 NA TGCGCCAGCAGGGCCGCGACCTCCTACGAGCAGTACTTC CASRAATSYEQYF
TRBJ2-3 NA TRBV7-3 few TGTGCCAGCAGCTGGGACGGATATAGCACAGATACGCAGTATTTT CASSWDGYSTDTQYF
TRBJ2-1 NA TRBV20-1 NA TGCAGTGCTAGGGGAATGACAGTGAGCTGCTACAATGAGCAGTTCTTC CSARGMTVSCYNEQFF
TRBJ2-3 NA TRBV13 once TGTGCCAGCACCCTCCGGAATAAGGAAACGCAGTATTTT CASTLRNKETQYF
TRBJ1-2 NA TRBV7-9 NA TGTGCCAGCACCTTACCCCTTGTAAAGGCGAAGGGCTATGGCTACACCTTC CASTLPLVKAKGYGYTF
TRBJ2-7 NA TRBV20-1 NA TGCAGTGCTAGAGATACGGCAACCTCCTACGAGCAGTACTTC CSARDTATSYEQYF
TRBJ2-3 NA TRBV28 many TGTGCCAGCAGTTTGGGCGGCAGCCTAGATACGCAGTATTTT CASSLGGSLDTQYF
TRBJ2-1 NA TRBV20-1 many TGCAGTGCTAGAGTCTCGGGACGCAACAATGAGCAGTTCTTC CSARVSGRNNEQFF
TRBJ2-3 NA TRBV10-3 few TGTGCCATCGAGGCGGCTAGCACAGATACGCAGTATTTT CAIEAASTDTQYF
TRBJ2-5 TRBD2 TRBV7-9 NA TGTGCCAGCAGCTCTCCCGCGGGAGGGCCCGAGACCCAGTACTTC CASSSPAGGPETQYF
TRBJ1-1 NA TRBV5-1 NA TGCGCCAGCAGCGAACCCGGGACACCCGAAAAAGCTTTCTTT CASSEPGTPEKAFF
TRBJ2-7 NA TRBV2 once TGTGCCAGCAGTGAAGCGCGGCTCGGAGGCAAGCAGTACTTC CASSEARLGGKQYF
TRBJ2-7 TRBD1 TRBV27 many TGTGCCAGCAGTTTGACGGGACAGGGGCTGAAATACGAGCAGTACTTC CASSLTGQGLKYEQYF
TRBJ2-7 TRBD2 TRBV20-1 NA TGCAGTGCTAGGGAAGCGGGAGGGCCTTGGGAGCAGTACTTC CSAREAGGPWEQYF
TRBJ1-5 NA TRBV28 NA TGTGCCAGCAGTTTAGCCTACCTGGCTCAGCCCCAGCATTTT CASSLAYLAQPQHF
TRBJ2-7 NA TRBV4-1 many TGCGCCAGCAGCCGCGGGGTTCCCTCCTACGAGCAGTACTTC CASSRGVPSYEQYF
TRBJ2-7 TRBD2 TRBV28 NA TGTGCCAGCAGTTCCTTAGCGGGATGGAGGAATGAGCAGTACTTC CASSSLAGWRNEQYF
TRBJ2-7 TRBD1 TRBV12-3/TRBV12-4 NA TGTGCCAGCAGTGGACAGGGGGCGGGTGAGCAGTACTTC CASSGQGAGEQYF
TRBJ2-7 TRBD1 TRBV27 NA TGTGCCAGCAGTTCCGGGACAGGCTACGAGCGGTACTTC CASSSGTGYERYF
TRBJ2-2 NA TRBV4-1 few TGCGCCAGCAGCCAGCTAGACACCGGGGAGCTGTTTTTT CASSQLDTGELFF
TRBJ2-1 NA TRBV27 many TGTGCCAGCAGTTCAATGGGGGATGGGGTAGTAGGAGAGCAGTTCTTC CASSSMGDGVVGEQFF
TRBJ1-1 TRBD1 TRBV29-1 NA TGCAGCGTTGAAGCCACGACAGGGGACACTGAAGCTTTCTTT CSVEATTGDTEAFF
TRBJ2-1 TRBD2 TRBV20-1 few TGCAGTGCTAGAGATCCGGGACGGGGGGGCAATGAGCAGTTCTTC CSARDPGRGGNEQFF
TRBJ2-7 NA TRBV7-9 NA TGTGCCAGCAGCTTAGTGGCTAGCGTCTCCTACGAGCAGTACTTC CASSLVASVSYEQYF
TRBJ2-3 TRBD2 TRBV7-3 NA TGTGCCGGCAGCTTAGTCGCTAGCGGGGTCACAGATACGCAGTATTTT CAGSLVASGVTDTQYF
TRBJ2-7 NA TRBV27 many TGTGCCAGCAGTTTATCCGGTTCCACCTACGAGCAGTACTTC CASSLSGSTYEQYF
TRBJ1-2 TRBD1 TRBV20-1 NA TGCAGTGCTAGAGGGGGACAGGGTGCCTGGGGTCCTTATGGCTACACCTTC CSARGGQGAWGPYGYTF
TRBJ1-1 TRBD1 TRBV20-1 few TGCAGTGCTATATGGGACAGGGTGGCCACTGAAGCTTTCTTT CSAIWDRVATEAFF
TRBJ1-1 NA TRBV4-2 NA TGTGCCAGCGGCCAAGATCGAAATGGGGGGACTGAAGCTTTCTTT CASGQDRNGGTEAFF
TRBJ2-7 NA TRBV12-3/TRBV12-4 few TGTGCCAGCAGTTTGCTAGCCGCCTCCTACGAGCAGTACTTC CASSLLAASYEQYF
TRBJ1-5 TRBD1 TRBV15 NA TGTGCCACCAGCACCGACAGGGCGTGGGGTCAGCCCCAGCATTTT CATSTDRAWGQPQHF
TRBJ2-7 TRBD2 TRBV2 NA TGTGCCAGCAGTGAATATAGCGGGAGAGGTGAGCAGTACTTC CASSEYSGRGEQYF
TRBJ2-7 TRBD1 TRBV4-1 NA TGCGCCAGCAGCCGGGGACAGGGTTACTACGAGCAGTACTTC CASSRGQGYYEQYF
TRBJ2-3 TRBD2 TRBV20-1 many TGCAGTGCTAGGTCGACTAGCGGGACCGAGTACACAGATACGCAGTATTTT CSARSTSGTEYTDTQYF
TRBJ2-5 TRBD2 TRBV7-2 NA TGTGCCAGCAGCTTTAGCGGGAGCGGCGAGACCCAGTACTTC CASSFSGSGETQYF
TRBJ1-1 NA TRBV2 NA TGTGCCAGCAGTGGTAAGACGCAGCCAAGGGACACTGAAGCCTTCTTT CASSGKTQPRDTEAFF